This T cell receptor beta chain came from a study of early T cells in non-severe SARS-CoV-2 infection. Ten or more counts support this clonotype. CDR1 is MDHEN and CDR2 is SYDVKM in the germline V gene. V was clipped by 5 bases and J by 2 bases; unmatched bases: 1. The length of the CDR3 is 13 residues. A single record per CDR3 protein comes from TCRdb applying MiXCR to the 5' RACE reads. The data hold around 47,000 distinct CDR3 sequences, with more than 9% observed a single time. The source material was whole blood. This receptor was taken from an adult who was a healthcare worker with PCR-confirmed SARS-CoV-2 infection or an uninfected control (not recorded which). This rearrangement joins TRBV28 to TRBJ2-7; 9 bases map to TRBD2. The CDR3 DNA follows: TGTGCCAGCAGTAGCGGGAGGCCCTACGAGCAGTACTTC. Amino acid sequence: CASSSGRPYEQYF. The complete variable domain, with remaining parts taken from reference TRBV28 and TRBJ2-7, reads DVKVTQSSRYLVKRTGEKVFLECVQDMDHENMFWYRQDPGLGLRLIYFSYDVKMKEKGDIPEGYSVSREKKERFSLILESASTNQTSMYLCASSSGRPYEQYFGPGTRLTVT.